Below are 23 T cell receptor beta chains sequenced from a single sample in a study of regulatory T cells in long-lasting Graves disease. Sequencing libraries for TCR beta were prepared with iRepertoire HTBI primers and Arm-PCR of CDR3 regions. Each CDR3 protein is one row after TCRdb ran MiXCR on the multiplex PCR reads. The data hold 400,000 to 450,000 distinct CDR3 sequences, with just under 15% observed a single time. The time point here: newly diagnosed GD, antithyroid drugs for less than 3 months. There was RNA extracted from PBMCs, and the TCR library was made from it. The same sample was also used in a study of T cells in Graves' hyperthyroidism and ophthalmopathy.

Specimen: peripheral blood mononuclear cells (PBMCs), collected at new diagnosis, from a patient treated with antithyroid drugs. These receptors were collected from a woman between 25 and 40 years old with Graves disease.

At least ten counts were recorded for this clonotype. This chain links TRBV11-2 with TRBJ2-7; 10 nucleotides match TRBD1. The CDR3 has 15 amino acids. Unmatched junction bases numbered 7, after V lost 5 bases and J lost 3 bases. Looked up from germline, CDR1 is SGHAT and CDR2 is FQNNGV. For the CDR3, the DNA is TGTGCCAGCAGCCATGGACAGGGGGGTATCTACGAGCAGTACTTC. Encoded protein: CASSHGQGGIYEQYF.

This clonotype was counted a few times. The rearrangement joins TRBV2 to TRBJ1-1, with D unresolved. Between the trimmed V and J ends, which lost 3 bases and 4 bases, there was a span of 6 bases. The CDR3 is 12 amino acids. In germline, CDR1 is SNHLY, CDR2 FYNNEI. The chain's CDR3 is CASSDSLTEAFF. The DNA of the CDR3 is TGTGCCAGCAGTGATAGTCTCACTGAAGCTTTCTTT.

This clonotype was observed many times. The chain joins TRBV19 to TRBJ2-7; 12 bases agree with TRBD2. The length of the CDR3 is 16 residues. In germline, CDR1 is LNHDA, CDR2 SQIVND (reference sequence). V dropped 1 base and J dropped 3; count of bases not matched to a gene: 4. The CDR3 DNA sequence: TGTGCCAGTAGTATAGGTCCGGGACTAGCGGGCTACGAGCAGTACTTC. This gives the protein CASSIGPGLAGYEQYF.

This clonotype was recorded once. The V call is TRBV5-5, the J call TRBJ1-2; perhaps TRBD1 as D (5 bases). There are 15 residues in the CDR3. Germline CDR1 and CDR2: SGHKS and YYEKEE (reference sequence). With 4 bases removed from V and 2 bases from J, the gap between germline ends came to 15 bases. The CDR3 region is CASSDGAAVNYGYTF. CDR3 coding DNA: TGTGCCAGCAGCGACGGGGCGGCGGTCAACTATGGCTACACCTTC.

This clonotype was seen ten or more times. The chain has TRBV28 and TRBJ1-2; D is unresolved. CDR3 length equals 15 residues. CDR1 is MDHEN and CDR2 is SYDVKM in the germline V gene. Trimming cost V 8 bases and J 1 base, with 17 bases left between them. CDR3 DNA: TGTGCCAGCGAGCGTCACTCGGGGTTTAACTATGGCTACACCTTC. This gives the protein CASERHSGFNYGYTF.

The chain links TRBV27 to TRBJ1-5; D is ambiguous. V lost 2 bases and J 0 bases, leaving 8 bases between the germline ends. This CDR3 comprises 15 residues. Germline lookup yields CDR1 MNHEY and CDR2 SMNVEV (reference sequence). CDR3 amino acids: CASSLRTHSNQPQHF. For the CDR3, the DNA is TGTGCCAGCAGTTTAAGGACTCATAGCAATCAGCCCCAGCATTTT.

Remarks on this clonotype: Given a much more abundant clone one base away, this may be a read error. The conserved phenylalanine or tryptophan normally closing the CDR3 is absent here, so this likely arose from a read error. The V gene is TRBV11-2, the J gene TRBJ1-2; D call uncertain. Germline CDR1 is SGHAT and CDR2 is FQNNGV. Trimming took off 2 bases at V and 8 bases at J, with 12 bases between the two ends. The CDR3 has 13 residues. This CDR3 reads CASSLTRAGGYTI. CDR3 DNA sequence: TGTGCCAGCAGCTTAACCCGCGCTGGGGGCTACACCATC.

This clonotype was counted ten times or more. The chain employs TRBV6-1 and TRBJ1-3, with D possibly being TRBD1 (6 bases). V lost 5 bases and J 5 bases, leaving 13 bases between the germline ends. CDR1 MNHNS and CDR2 SASEGT come from the germline V gene. The CDR3 has 14 residues. CDR3 nucleotides: TGTGCCAGCAGTACCCAGGGGCGGCGAAACACCATATATTTT. It translates to CASSTQGRRNTIYF.

This clonotype was recorded many times. This chain links TRBV12-3 or TRBV12-4 with TRBJ2-5, with D unresolved. This CDR3 comprises 11 residues. The ends were cut back, 4 bases at V and 4 bases at J, with 4 bases in the middle. The CDR3 protein is CASSYGETQYF. CDR3 nucleotide sequence: TGTGCCAGCAGTTATGGAGAGACCCAGTACTTC.

In its sample, this clonotype was seen a few times. The chain carries TRBV28 and TRBJ2-2, with D uncertain. Germline V gives CDR1 MDHEN, CDR2 SYDVKM. The CDR3 is 14 amino acids. The V end lost 2 bases, the J end lost 6 bases, and 10 bases lay between the germline ends. This CDR3 is CASSLVGKSGELFF. The CDR3 bases are TGTGCCAGCAGTTTAGTAGGGAAGTCCGGGGAGCTGTTTTTT.

This clonotype has ten or more counts. An end of the junction does not agree with germline; a read error may underlie this. The CDR3 loop reads CASSQGVMGTNTGELFF. In DNA form, the CDR3 reads TGCGCCAGCAGCCAAGGAGTTATGGGGACAAACACCGGGGAGCTGTTTTTT. V gene TRBV2 combines with J gene TRBJ2-2; D is perhaps TRBD1 (6 bases). Germline V lookup: CDR1 SNHLY, CDR2 FYNNEI. This CDR3 has 17 residues.

The table lists this clonotype with a few counts. This sequence joins TRBV10-1 and TRBJ2-5, with D maybe TRBD2 (6 bases). CDR1 and CDR2 (germline): WNHNN, SYGVQD (reference sequence). This CDR3 spans 14 amino acids. V gave up 2 bases and J gave up 5 bases, with 12 bases separating them. CDR3 residues: CASSEGLGLETQYF. DNA for the CDR3: TGCGCCAGCAGTGAGGGTTTGGGACTCGAGACCCAGTACTTC.

This clonotype was seen many times. The chain links TRBV7-3 to TRBJ2-1; TRBD2 is a possible D gene (6 bases). Trimming removed 1 base from V and 0 bases from J, with 10 bases in between. The V gene's germline CDR1 is SGHTA and CDR2 FQGTGA. The CDR3 is 16 amino acids. The CDR3 coding sequence is TGTGCCAGCAGCTTAAATGCGGGATCCTCCTACAATGAGCAGTTCTTC. Translating it yields CASSLNAGSSYNEQFF.

This clonotype was seen more than once but under ten times. The J gene is TRBJ1-2, the V gene TRBV11-2, with D possibly TRBD1 on 6 matching bases. V was pared by 6 bases and J by 8 bases, with 13 bases between. Looked up from germline, CDR1 is SGHAT and CDR2 is FQNNGV. This CDR3 is 12 amino acids long. CDR3 residues: CASRDIGGGYTF. In nucleotides, the CDR3 is TGTGCCAGCAGGGATATAGGGGGGGGCTACACCTTC.

In the case of this clonotype: The conserved closing phenylalanine or tryptophan is absent in this CDR3, likely reflecting a read error. The rearrangement joins TRBV28 to TRBJ1-2; D ambiguous. Germline V gene sequence: CDR1 MDHEN, CDR2 SYDVKM. The CDR3 covers 16 residues. Between the trimmed V and J ends, which lost 7 bases and 0 bases, there was a span of 18 bases. In DNA form, the CDR3 reads TGTGCCAGCAAAAGCACTAGGACCGAGACTAACTATGGCTACACCCTC. Its translation: CASKSTRTETNYGYTL.

Ten or more counts support this clonotype. CDR3 sequence reads: CASSANGYGEQYF. The CDR3 bases are TGTGCCAGCAGCGCCAACGGATACGGCGAGCAGTACTTC. The V gene is TRBV2, the J gene TRBJ2-7; D gene uncertain. The CDR3 contains 13 residues. Trimming removed 6 bases at V and 6 bases at J, with 15 bases between. Germline CDR1 SNHLY, CDR2 FYNNEI. Full variable domain (outside the CDR3, taken from reference TRBV2 and TRBJ2-7): EPEVTQTPSHQVTQMGQEVILRCVPISNHLYFYWYRQILGQKVEFLVSFYNNEISEKSEIFDDQFSVERPDGSNFTLKIRSTKLEDSAMYFCASSANGYGEQYFGPGTRLTVT.

This clonotype was seen ten or more times. The rearrangement uses TRBV6-1 and TRBJ1-1, with TRBD1 as a possible D gene (6 bases). Germline-derived CDR1 and CDR2 are MNHNS and SASEGT. The germline V and J ends were trimmed by 0 bases and 11 bases, with 16 bases remaining between them. The CDR3 extends over 14 amino acids. The CDR3 DNA is TGTGCCAGCAGTGAAGCGGGTCGGACAGCGTGGGCTTTCTTT. This codes for CASSEAGRTAWAFF.

This chain links TRBV6-2 or TRBV6-3 with TRBJ2-1; 7 bases are shared with TRBD1. Germline CDR1 reads MNHEY; CDR2 reads SVGEGT. The CDR3 runs 13 residues. The V segment lost 4 bases and the J segment 6 bases; nucleotides outside the gene matches: 3. CDR3 region: CASSSSGGNEQFF. CDR3 DNA: TGTGCCAGCAGTTCCTCAGGGGGCAATGAGCAGTTCTTC.

Only a few counts were recorded for this clonotype. The rearrangement uses TRBV6-1 and TRBJ2-1; tentatively, D is TRBD1 or TRBD2 (5 bases each). There are 14 residues in the CDR3. The germline V and J ends were trimmed by 10 bases and 8 bases, with 21 bases remaining between them. CDR1 is MNHNS, CDR2 SASEGT, per germline. The CDR3 reads CATRTGPSVDEQFF. CDR3 in DNA: TGTGCCACCAGAACGGGGCCTAGTGTCGATGAGCAGTTCTTC.

There are many counts of this clonotype. J is TRBJ2-7 and V is TRBV28, with 9 bases matching TRBD2. Trimming took 4 bases from V and 5 from J; bases not matched to a gene: 6. Germline loops: CDR1 MDHEN, CDR2 SYDVKM. The CDR3 loop spans 14 amino acids. The CDR3 is CASSSLAGMDEQYF. For the CDR3, the DNA is TGTGCCAGCAGTTCCCTAGCGGGAATGGACGAGCAGTACTTC.

This clonotype has at least ten counts. This rearrangement joins TRBV30 to TRBJ1-5; TRBD1 aligns across 8 bases. This CDR3 spans 15 amino acids. Losses at the gene ends were 2 bases for V and 2 bases for J; bases not matched to a gene: 5. Per germline, CDR1 GTSNPN and CDR2 SVGIG (reference sequence). The CDR3 sequence is CAWSPKDRGNQPQHF. The CDR3 DNA follows: TGTGCCTGGAGTCCAAAGGACAGGGGCAATCAGCCCCAGCATTTT.

The chain is built from TRBV6-1 and TRBJ1-1; a weak D match, TRBD1 (6 bases). The V gene's germline CDR1 is MNHNS and CDR2 SASEGT. V was pared by 6 bases and J by 1 base, with 12 bases between. This CDR3 has 14 amino acids. CDR3 nucleotide sequence: TGTGCCAGCAGCCCAACAGGGAAGAACACTGAAGCTTTCTTT. As protein: CASSPTGKNTEAFF.

This clonotype was counted ten times or more. The genes are TRBV11-3 and TRBJ2-7; TRBD2 is a possible D gene (6 bases). Germline CDR1 reads SGHNT; CDR2 reads YENEEA. This CDR3 is built from 14 residues. Trimming cost V 5 bases and J 0 bases, with 11 bases left between them. This chain's CDR3 is CASSLASSSYEQYF. The DNA for the CDR3 is TGTGCCAGCAGCCTAGCGTCTAGCTCCTACGAGCAGTACTTC.